Here is one T cell receptor (beta chain) with its context. Germline CDR1 is SGHRS and CDR2 is YFSETQ. V gave up 7 bases and J gave up 6 bases; unmatched junction bases: 6. The CDR3 covers 14 residues. The data belong to a study of blood T cell repertoires in COVID-19. Study as a whole: The samples span acute and convalescent COVID-19 from the United States, Italy and Spain.

Source study methods: The authors estimated nucleated cell counts from reference gene primer amplification. TCRdb's table, derived via immunoSEQ multiplex PCR, lists solely in-frame clones and lacks some. D and trimming were read from the DNA, whereas the V and J calls and clone size are those reported in that table. The sample includes some 62,000 clones, around 86% of them seen just once. The sequence was collected from a woman of 80 years or more with acute or convalescent COVID-19. The chain couples TRBV5-1 to TRBJ2-2; TRBD2 matches 10 bases. The sequenced material came from peripheral blood. The CDR3 DNA reads as TGCGCCAGCTTCGTGAGCGGGAGGGCCGGGGAGCTGTTTTTT. This translates into CASFVSGRAGELFF.